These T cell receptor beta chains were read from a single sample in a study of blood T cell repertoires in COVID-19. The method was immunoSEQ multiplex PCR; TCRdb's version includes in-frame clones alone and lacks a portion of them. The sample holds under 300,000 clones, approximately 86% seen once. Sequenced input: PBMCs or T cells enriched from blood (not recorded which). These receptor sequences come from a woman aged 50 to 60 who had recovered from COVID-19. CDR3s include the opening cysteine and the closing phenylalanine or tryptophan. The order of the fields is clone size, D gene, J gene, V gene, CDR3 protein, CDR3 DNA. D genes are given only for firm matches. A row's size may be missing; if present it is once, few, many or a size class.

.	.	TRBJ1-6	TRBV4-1	CASSQDFGSRGAPLHF	TGCGCCAGCAGCCAAGATTTTGGGAGCCGGGGGGCTCCCCTCCACTTT
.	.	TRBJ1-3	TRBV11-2	CASSSLRQRSTGNTIYF	TGTGCCAGCAGCTCGCTTCGACAGAGAAGTACTGGAAACACCATATATTTT
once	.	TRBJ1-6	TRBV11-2	CASSLTEIYSPLHF	TGTGCCAGCAGCTTAACAGAAATCTATTCACCCCTCCACTTT
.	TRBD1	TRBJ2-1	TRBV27	CASSKTGTGVWNEQFF	TGTGCCAGCAGTAAAACCGGGACAGGGGTTTGGAATGAGCAGTTCTTC
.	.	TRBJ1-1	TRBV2	CASSELGRATETFF	TGTGCCAGCAGTGAATTAGGCAGGGCCACTGAAACTTTCTTT
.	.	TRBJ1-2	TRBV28	CASSLGQMNYGYTF	TGTGCCAGCAGTTTAGGACAGATGAACTATGGCTACACCTTC
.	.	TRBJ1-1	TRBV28	CASSPRRSDTEAFF	TGTGCCAGCAGTCCTAGGCGTAGTGACACTGAAGCTTTCTTT
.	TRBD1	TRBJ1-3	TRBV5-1	CASSLTGETGNTIYF	TGCGCCAGCAGCTTGACAGGGGAGACTGGAAACACCATATATTTT
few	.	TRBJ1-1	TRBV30	CAWSVLEKNTEAFF	TGTGCCTGGAGTGTACTGGAGAAGAACACTGAAGCTTTCTTT
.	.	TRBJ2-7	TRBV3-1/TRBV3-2	CASSHWASYEQYF	TGTGCCAGCAGCCATTGGGCATCCTACGAGCAGTACTTC
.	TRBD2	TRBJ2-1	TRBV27	CASSTPRTSGTYEQFF	TGTGCCAGCAGCACCCCTCGGACTAGCGGTACTTATGAGCAGTTCTTC
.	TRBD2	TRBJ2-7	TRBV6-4	CASSAGGTDEQYF	TGTGCCAGCAGTGCGGGAGGGACTGACGAGCAGTACTTC
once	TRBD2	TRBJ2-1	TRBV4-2	CASSQDTSGFIGNEQFF	TGTGCCAGCAGCCAAGATACTAGCGGATTCATAGGGAATGAGCAGTTCTTC
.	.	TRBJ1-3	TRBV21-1	CASSKKNKRTDYSGNTIYF	TGTGCCAGCAGCAAAAAAAATAAAAGGACAGATTACTCTGGAAACACCATATATTTT
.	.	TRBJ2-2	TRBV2	CALSRGAGELFF	TGTGCTCTCAGCCGGGGAGCCGGGGAGCTGTTTTTT
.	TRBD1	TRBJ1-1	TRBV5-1	CASSLGDRNTEAFF	TGCGCCAGCAGCTTGGGGGACAGGAACACTGAAGCTTTCTTT
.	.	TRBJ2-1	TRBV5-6	CASSSRLVYNEQFF	TGTGCCAGCAGCTCCCGACTCGTTTACAATGAGCAGTTCTTC